Following are 20 T cell receptor beta chains from one sample sequenced in a study of blood T cell repertoires in COVID-19. Profiled with immunoSEQ multiplex PCR; TCRdb holds only in-frame clones, not every one. The table includes about 240,000 clones, more than 75% detected once. Sequencing was performed on peripheral blood. These receptor sequences come from a woman aged 80 or over with COVID-19, enrolled during active disease.

J is TRBJ1-2 and V is TRBV2; D is unclear. V lost 7 bases and J 3 bases, leaving 15 bases between the germline ends. Per germline, CDR1 SNHLY and CDR2 FYNNEI. The CDR3 spans 14 residues. CDR3 in DNA: TGTGCCAGCAAGTCCCTTGCTGGAGACTATGGCTACACCTTC. Translating gives CASKSLAGDYGYTF.

This clone has only one observation. The chain is built from TRBV6-2 or TRBV6-3 and TRBJ2-1; unclear D gene. Germline V lookup: CDR1 MNHEY, CDR2 SVGEGT. The ends were cut back, 2 bases at V and 4 bases at J, with 12 bases in the middle. The CDR3 totals 15 residues. CDR3 in amino acids: CASSYSLNLYNEQFF. In nucleotides, the CDR3 is TGTGCCAGCAGTTACAGCCTAAACCTATACAATGAGCAGTTCTTC.

The gene calls are TRBV12-5 and TRBJ2-5, with D possibly TRBD2 on 5 matching bases. The V end was cut by 7 bases, the J end by 1 base, with 10 bases between. The CDR3 covers 13 residues. Germline assignment: CDR1 LGHNT and CDR2 FRNRAP. CDR3 in amino acids: CASALRGQETQYF. CDR3 DNA: TGTGCTAGTGCCCTCCGGGGCCAAGAGACCCAGTACTTC.

This chain uses TRBV5-1 with TRBJ1-1; unclear D gene. The CDR3 sequence is 13 residues long. CDR1 is SGHRS, CDR2 YFSETQ, per germline. V was trimmed by 5 bases and J by 0 bases, leaving 8 bases between them. Written as DNA, the CDR3 is TGCGCCAGCAGGGAGGGAATGAACACTGAAGCTTTCTTT. It yields the protein CASREGMNTEAFF.

The chain employs TRBV18 and TRBJ2-1, with D possibly being TRBD1 (6 bases). CDR3 size: 14 residues. The germline gives CDR1 KGHSH, CDR2 LQKENI. Trimming removed 5 bases from V and 2 bases from J, with 10 bases in between. In nucleotides, the CDR3 is TGTGCCAGCTCATTACAGGGAACCTACAATGAGCAGTTCTTC. Residues: CASSLQGTYNEQFF. Using reference TRBV18 and TRBJ2-1 for the parts outside the CDR3, the full variable domain is NAGVMQNPRHLVRRRGQEARLRCSPMKGHSHVYWYRQLPEEGLKFMVYLQKENIIDESGMPKERFSAEFPKEGPSILRIQQVVRGDSAAYFCASSLQGTYNEQFFGPGTRLTVL.

The gene calls are TRBV5-4 and TRBJ1-2; 9 nucleotides align to TRBD1. Germline CDR1 SGHNT, CDR2 YYREEE (reference sequence). The junction had 21 bases not matched to a gene; V was cut back by 6 bases and J by 6 bases. This CDR3 contains 18 residues. CDR3 residues: CASMHNRDRVGGGHGYTF. In DNA form, the CDR3 reads TGTGCCAGCATGCACAACCGGGACAGGGTCGGAGGGGGCCATGGCTACACCTTC.

The chain couples TRBV5-3 to TRBJ1-5, with 9 bases identical to TRBD1. TRBV5-3 is an open reading frame whose function is uncertain. CDR3 length equals 17 residues. With V trimmed by 4 bases and J by 4 bases, 12 bases remained unmatched. The CDR3, as DNA: TGTGCCAGAAGCGTTCCACAGGGGGCAGAGAGGAATCAGCCCCAGCATTTT. Protein product: CARSVPQGAERNQPQHF.

The chain is built from TRBV29-1 and TRBJ2-5; 7 bases map to TRBD1. Germline V gene lookup returns CDR1 SQVTM and CDR2 ANQGSEA. This CDR3 has 13 amino acids. The trim removed 7 bases at V and 5 bases at J, leaving 10 bases unmatched. DNA of the CDR3: TGCAGCGCAATAGGCCTCAGGGGGGAGACCCAGTACTTC. It encodes CSAIGLRGETQYF.

This clone has a single count. The chain has TRBV4-3 and TRBJ2-3; 7 bases map to TRBD2. Germline values: CDR1 LGHNA, CDR2 YSLEER. V was pared by 2 bases and J by 2 bases, with 4 bases of the junction left unmatched. The CDR3 is 15 amino acids. The CDR3 is CASSQLAGDTDTQYF. CDR3 coding DNA: TGCGCCAGCAGCCAACTCGCGGGAGACACAGATACGCAGTATTTT.

The chain's CDR3 is CASSQDSTRRELVLNTEAFF. As DNA, the CDR3 is TGCGCCAGCAGCCAAGATTCGACCCGGAGGGAACTTGTTTTGAACACTGAAGCTTTCTTT. The chain recombines TRBV4-1 with TRBJ1-1, with unresolved D. The CDR3 totals 20 residues. Trimming took 0 bases from V and 0 from J, leaving 23 bases between them. The V gene's germline CDR1 is MGHRA and CDR2 YSYEKL.

This clone came up many times. The rearrangement links TRBV4-1 to TRBJ2-2; 11 bases are shared with TRBD2. The V and J ends lost 3 bases and 3 bases, in that order; junction bases with no gene match: 6. The CDR3 extends over 17 amino acids. The germline V gene has CDR1 MGHRA and CDR2 YSYEKL. In DNA form, the CDR3 reads TGCGCCAGCAGCCAGCTCACTAGCGGGAGCTACACCGGGGAGCTGTTTTTT. This translates into CASSQLTSGSYTGELFF.

This clone was recorded only once. The chain carries TRBV30 and TRBJ2-2; D perhaps matches TRBD1 (6 bases). Trimming cost V 2 bases and J 4 bases, with 11 bases left between them. CDR3 length: 14 amino acids. CDR1 GTSNPN and CDR2 SVGIG come from the germline V gene (reference sequence). Here the CDR3 DNA reads TGTGCCTGGAGTTTAGAGGGGGTCACCGGGGAGCTGTTTTTT. Translating gives CAWSLEGVTGELFF.

This clone was seen once. The chain employs TRBV27 and TRBJ1-2; D gene ambiguous. From germline, CDR1 is MNHEY and CDR2 SMNVEV (reference sequence). V was cut by 5 bases and J by 7 bases, with 23 bases left in between. This CDR3 contains 16 residues. The CDR3 nucleotides are TGTGCCAGCAGTCCAGCGGGCGGGAGAGGAATTGTTGGCTACACCTTC. Its translation is CASSPAGGRGIVGYTF.

The chain links TRBV28 to TRBJ1-1; D is perhaps TRBD1 (5 bases). The CDR3 is made up of 14 amino acids. V gave up 6 bases and J gave up 2 bases, with 13 bases separating them. CDR1 is MDHEN and CDR2 is SYDVKM in the germline V gene. CDR3 region: CASRSRVINTEAFF. The CDR3 DNA sequence: TGTGCCAGCAGATCCAGGGTTATTAACACTGAAGCTTTCTTT.

The chain uses TRBV30 and TRBJ1-5, with D possibly being TRBD1 (6 bases). CDR1 is GTSNPN, CDR2 SVGIG, per germline (reference sequence). The CDR3 loop spans 14 amino acids. V lost 0 bases, J lost 8 bases, and 14 bases lay in between. The CDR3 sequence is CAWSVGKGVKPQHF. The CDR3 nucleotides read TGTGCCTGGAGTGTTGGTAAGGGGGTGAAGCCCCAGCATTTT.

The rearrangement joins TRBV15 to TRBJ2-5, with 9 bases fitting TRBD2. Germline CDR1 and CDR2: LNHNV and YYDKDF (reference sequence). This CDR3 is 13 amino acids long. V was clipped by 5 bases and J by 5 bases; unmatched bases: 3. As DNA, the CDR3 is TGTGCCACCAGCCGGGCGGGGGGGGAGACCCAGTACTTC. Protein sequence: CATSRAGGETQYF. The full variable domain, its missing parts supplied by reference TRBV15 and TRBJ2-5, is DAMVIQNPRYQVTQFGKPVTLSCSQTLNHNVMYWYQQKSSQAPKLLFHYYDKDFNNEADTPDNFQSRRPNTSFCFLDIRSPGLGDTAMYLCATSRAGGETQYFGPGTRLLVL.

The CDR3 nucleotides read TGCGCCAGCAGCTTGGGGCAGGCCTTAGTTTTTAATGGCTACACCTTC. It translates to CASSLGQALVFNGYTF. V and J are TRBV5-1 and TRBJ1-2; D is unresolved. Looked up from germline, CDR1 is SGHRS and CDR2 is YFSETQ. The V and J ends lost 0 bases and 6 bases respectively, with 18 bases between them. CDR3 length equals 16 residues.

The rearrangement joins TRBV5-4 to TRBJ2-6, with 7 bases that match TRBD1. J lost 0 bases, V lost 4 bases, and 10 bases had no gene match. The CDR3 covers 18 residues. Germline values: CDR1 SGHNT, CDR2 YYREEE (reference sequence). DNA of the CDR3: TGTGCCAGCAGCCGAGGGGGCATGAGAAGCTCTGGGGCCAACGTCCTGACTTTC. It yields the protein CASSRGGMRSSGANVLTF.

This clone was observed a single time. The CDR3 nucleotides read TGTGCCAGCAGCCAAGAGTTACGGCCAGGAGGAACCTATGGCTACACCTTC. It is translated as CASSQELRPGGTYGYTF. This chain links TRBV3-1 (or the pseudogene TRBV3-2) with TRBJ1-2, with D hard to call. The CDR3 contains 17 residues. In germline, CDR1 is LGHDT, CDR2 YNNKEL (reference sequence). Trimming stripped 0 bases from V and 4 bases from J, with 18 bases between.

The chain uses TRBV28 and TRBJ1-1; unclear D gene. CDR1 MDHEN and CDR2 SYDVKM come from the germline V gene. The CDR3 length is 15 residues. Between the trimmed V and J ends, which lost 2 bases and 4 bases, there was a span of 14 bases. DNA of the CDR3: TGTGCCAGCAGTTTACCCTTGCGGGCGGTCACTGAAGCTTTCTTT. It is translated as CASSLPLRAVTEAFF.